Reported below is one T cell receptor (beta chain). Trimming shortened V by 1 base and J by 0 bases, and 7 bases separated the two germline ends. CDR1 and CDR2 from the germline V gene are LNHDA and SQIVND (reference sequence). This CDR3 comprises 14 residues. The data were obtained in a study of blood T cell repertoires in COVID-19. Overall study: Sources were T cells, B-cell-depleted T cells, or PBMCs; the material itself was cDNA or gDNA.

Method: immunoSEQ multiplex PCR; TCRdb's copy keeps in-frame clones and lacks some. This table has roughly 200,000 clones, 85% appearing once. The rearrangement uses TRBV19 and TRBJ2-7; D call uncertain. The sequencing input was peripheral blood. The sequence came from a person aged 70 to 79 with COVID-19, enrolled during active disease. The CDR3 loop is CASSIGTYSYEQYF. CDR3 coding DNA: TGTGCCAGTAGTATAGGCACCTACTCCTACGAGCAGTACTTC. The whole variable domain, filled in from reference TRBV19 and TRBJ2-7, reads DGGITQSPKYLFRKEGQNVTLSCEQNLNHDAMYWYRQDPGQGLRLIYYSQIVNDFQKGDIAEGYSVSREKKESFPLTVTSAQKNPTAFYLCASSIGTYSYEQYFGPGTRLTVT.